One and the same sample provided the 10 T cell receptor beta chains below, sequenced in a study of blood T cells in healthy people across ages. A J-beta primer mix and a sample-barcoded 5' primer were used in a second PCR of about 6 to 12 cycles. A single record per CDR3 protein comes from TCRdb applying MiXCR to the 5' RACE reads. The sample lists 750,000 to 1,000,000 distinct CDR3 sequences, almost 30% seen once, with 10% in the top ten. A further study also used this sample, focusing on T cells of mothers and their children.

The sequencing input was blood. The origin of the receptors is a woman aged 40 to 49 in good health.

Concerning this clonotype: A much bigger clone sits one base away, suggesting this may be a read error. The rearrangement uses TRBV5-1 and TRBJ2-1; the D gene is possibly TRBD2 (7 bases). CDR3 length equals 14 residues. In germline, CDR1 is SGHRS, CDR2 YFSETQ. CDR3: CVSSLVAGANEQFF. CDR3 nucleotides: TGCGTCAGCAGCTTGGTGGCGGGGGCCAATGAGCAGTTCTTC.

There are many counts of this clonotype. The rearrangement uses TRBV20-1 and TRBJ2-1; 11 positions agree with TRBD2. This CDR3 spans 17 amino acids. J was trimmed by 1 base and V by 2 bases; bases with no gene match: 7. Germline V gene lookup returns CDR1 DFQATT and CDR2 SNEGSKA (reference sequence). CDR3 bases: TGCAGTGCTAGACCCTTCCTAGCGGGGGGTTCCTACAATGAGCAGTTCTTC. Its translation: CSARPFLAGGSYNEQFF.

The rearrangement links TRBV15 to TRBJ2-7; TRBD2 aligns across 9 bases. CDR1 is LNHNV, CDR2 YYDKDF, per germline (reference sequence). V lost 1 base and J lost 7; bases outside the gene matches: 8. The CDR3 has 15 amino acids. DNA of the CDR3: TGTGCCACCAGCAGAGTAGCGGGGGCCCTCAATGAGCAGTACTTC. It encodes CATSRVAGALNEQYF. Variable domain in full (rest from reference TRBV15 and TRBJ2-7): DAMVIQNPRYQVTQFGKPVTLSCSQTLNHNVMYWYQQKSSQAPKLLFHYYDKDFNNEADTPDNFQSRRPNTSFCFLDIRSPGLGDTAMYLCATSRVAGALNEQYFGPGTRLTVT.

Concerning this clonotype itself: A read error may explain this, as a much larger clone is one base away. The chain has TRBV9 and TRBJ2-4; the match to TRBD2 covers 10 bases. The tail of the sequence fits TRBJ2-7 better, so the J call may be wrong. Germline values: CDR1 SGDLS, CDR2 YYNGEE. CDR3 size: 15 residues. The CDR3 DNA sequence: TGTGCCAGCAGCGCGGAGACTAGCGGGTCCTACGAGCAGTACTTC. Translated: CASSAETSGSYEQYF.

J is TRBJ2-4 and V is TRBV20-1; TRBD1 matches at 8 bases. CDR3 length: 15 amino acids. CDR1 DFQATT and CDR2 SNEGSKA come from the germline V gene (reference sequence). V was pared by 0 bases and J by 6 bases, with 7 bases of the junction left unmatched. CDR3: CSARETRGQGNIQYF. The DNA of the CDR3 is TGCAGTGCTAGAGAAACGCGAGGACAGGGAAACATTCAGTACTTC.

This clonotype was found a few times. The chain employs TRBV20-1 and TRBJ1-1; 7 bases are a match to TRBD1. J gave up 4 bases and V 0 bases, and 5 bases lay outside the gene matches. CDR3 length: 14 amino acids. Germline V gene data show CDR1 as DFQATT and CDR2 as SNEGSKA (reference sequence). The CDR3 region is CSARDLAGGTEAFF. The CDR3 DNA is TGCAGTGCTAGAGATCTGGCAGGGGGCACTGAAGCTTTCTTT.

Only a few counts were recorded for this clonotype. V and J are TRBV20-1 and TRBJ2-3, with 7 bases that match TRBD2. Germline CDR1 and CDR2: DFQATT and SNEGSKA (reference sequence). With 0 bases clipped from V and 3 bases from J, the junction kept 9 bases outside the gene matches. The CDR3 extends over 16 amino acids. CDR3 residues: CSARDPASGTTDTQYF. CDR3 sequence (DNA): TGCAGTGCTAGAGATCCGGCTAGCGGAACGACAGATACGCAGTATTTT.

The V call is TRBV12-3 or TRBV12-4, the J call TRBJ2-1; either TRBD1 or TRBD2 may supply D (6 bases each). V was shortened by 9 bases and J by 7 bases, with 19 bases between the two germline ends. The CDR3 consists of 14 residues. DNA of the CDR3: TGTGCCAGTCGGAGAGGGGGGCGGTGGAATGAGCAGTTCTTC. Protein product: CASRRGGRWNEQFF.

The J gene is TRBJ1-1, the V gene TRBV4-1, with unresolved D. Trimming took off 0 bases at V and 3 bases at J, with 8 bases between the two ends. The CDR3 totals 14 residues. Germline V gene lookup returns CDR1 MGHRA and CDR2 YSYEKL. CDR3 sequence: CASSQERLHTEAFF. CDR3 sequence (DNA): TGCGCCAGCAGCCAAGAAAGGTTACACACTGAAGCTTTCTTT.

This clonotype was picked up many times. The J gene is TRBJ1-5, the V gene TRBV5-1; a weak D match, TRBD1 (5 bases). The germline gives CDR1 SGHRS, CDR2 YFSETQ. CDR3 length: 13 amino acids. V lost 3 bases and J 3 bases, leaving 7 bases between the germline ends. CDR3 amino acids: CASSSGPNQPQHF. As DNA, the CDR3 is TGCGCCAGCAGCTCGGGGCCCAATCAGCCCCAGCATTTT. The full variable domain, completed using reference TRBV5-1 and TRBJ1-5, is KAGVTQTPRYLIKTRGQQVTLSCSPISGHRSVSWYQQTPGQGLQFLFEYFSETQRNKGNFPGRFSGRQFSNSRSEMNVSTLELGDSALYLCASSSGPNQPQHFGDGTRLSIL.